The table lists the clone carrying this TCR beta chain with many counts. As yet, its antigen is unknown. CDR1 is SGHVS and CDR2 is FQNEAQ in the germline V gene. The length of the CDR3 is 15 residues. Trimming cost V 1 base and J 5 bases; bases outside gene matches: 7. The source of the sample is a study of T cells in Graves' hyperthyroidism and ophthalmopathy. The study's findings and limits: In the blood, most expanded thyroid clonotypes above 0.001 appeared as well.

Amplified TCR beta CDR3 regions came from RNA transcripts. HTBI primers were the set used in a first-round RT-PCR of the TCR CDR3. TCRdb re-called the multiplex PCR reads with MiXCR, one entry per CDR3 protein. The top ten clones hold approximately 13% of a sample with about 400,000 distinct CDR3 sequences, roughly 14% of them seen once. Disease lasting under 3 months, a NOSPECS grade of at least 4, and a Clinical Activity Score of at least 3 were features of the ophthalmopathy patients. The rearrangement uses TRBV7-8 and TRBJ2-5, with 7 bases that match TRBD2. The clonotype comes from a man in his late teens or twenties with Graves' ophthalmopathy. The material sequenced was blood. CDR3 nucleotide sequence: TGTGCCAGCAGCTTAGACGGACTAGAGCGCGAGACCCAGTACTTC. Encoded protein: CASSLDGLERETQYF.